The 19 T cell receptor beta chains reported below all come from one sample, sequenced in a study of control samples from healthy donors and cancer patients. Repertoires were generated with immunoSEQ multiplex PCR, while TCRdb's copy carries only in-frame clones and drops some. The sample has some 67,000 clones; over 75% are singletons. Material for sequencing was PBMCs. These receptor sequences come from a woman aged 45-60 years with head and neck cancer.

As concerns this clone: The junction departs from germline at one end; a sequencing error may be responsible. The rearrangement links TRBV7-8 to TRBJ1-6; D ambiguous. CDR1 and CDR2 from the germline V gene are SGHVS and FQNEAQ. The CDR3 length is 13 residues. The CDR3 protein is CASSLAQASPLHF. The CDR3 DNA reads as TGTGCCAGCAGCCTAGCCCAGGCCTCACCCCTCCACTTT.

V is TRBV28 and J is TRBJ1-1; D not resolved. The CDR3 totals 12 residues. Germline V gene sequence: CDR1 MDHEN, CDR2 SYDVKM. V lost 3 bases and J lost 0, with 2 bases in between. The CDR3 sequence: CASSLLNTEAFF. The CDR3 DNA reads as TGTGCCAGCAGTTTGTTGAACACTGAAGCTTTCTTT.

The chain is built from TRBV5-1 and TRBJ2-3; no firm D call. The ends were cut back, 0 bases at V and 4 bases at J, with 9 bases in the middle. The CDR3 is 14 residues long. Germline CDR1 SGHRS, CDR2 YFSETQ. The CDR3 here is CASSLASLPDTQYF. The CDR3, as DNA: TGCGCCAGCAGCTTGGCCTCCCTCCCAGATACGCAGTATTTT.

The rearrangement links TRBV3-1 (or the pseudogene TRBV3-2) to TRBJ2-7; D possibly uses TRBD1 or TRBD2 (6 bases each). The V end lost 1 base, the J end lost 4 bases, and 17 bases lay between the germline ends. CDR3 length: 16 residues. Germline V gene data show CDR1 as LGHDT and CDR2 as YNNKEL (reference sequence). The CDR3 bases are TGTGCCAGCAGCCAAGTCGCGGGGACACTGGCGTACGAGCAGTACTTC. This gives the protein CASSQVAGTLAYEQYF.

The chain has TRBV11-1 and TRBJ1-1, with TRBD1 identical over 8 bases. The CDR3 consists of 15 residues. From germline, CDR1 is SGHAT and CDR2 FQDESV (reference sequence). Losses at the gene ends were 5 bases for V and 4 bases for J; bases not matched to a gene: 9. The CDR3 region is CASSPRQGSITEAFF. The CDR3 region has the DNA TGTGCCAGCAGCCCCAGACAGGGGTCGATCACTGAAGCTTTCTTT.

The V call is TRBV5-1, the J call TRBJ2-1; tentatively, D is TRBD1 or TRBD2 (5 bases each). Trimming cost V 0 bases and J 9 bases, with 10 bases left between them. The length of the CDR3 is 13 residues. Germline V gene data show CDR1 as SGHRS and CDR2 as YFSETQ. The CDR3 region is CASSLEVGGEQFF. The CDR3 DNA follows: TGCGCCAGCAGCTTGGAGGTTGGGGGTGAGCAGTTCTTC. The full variable domain, with the rest looked up from reference TRBV5-1 and TRBJ2-1, is KAGVTQTPRYLIKTRGQQVTLSCSPISGHRSVSWYQQTPGQGLQFLFEYFSETQRNKGNFPGRFSGRQFSNSRSEMNVSTLELGDSALYLCASSLEVGGEQFFGPGTRLTVL.

The V and J genes are TRBV11-1 and TRBJ2-3; maybe TRBD2 (7 bases). Trimming removed 0 bases from V and 1 base from J, with 11 bases in between. The CDR3 covers 16 residues. Germline V gene lookup returns CDR1 SGHAT and CDR2 FQDESV (reference sequence). The CDR3 region has the DNA TGTGCCAGCAGCTTAGCGGCGGGGGCGGGCACAGATACGCAGTATTTT. It translates to CASSLAAGAGTDTQYF.

The chain is built from TRBV9 and TRBJ2-3, with 7 bases that match TRBD2. Unmatched junction bases numbered 11, after V lost 3 bases and J lost 4 bases. The CDR3 spans 16 residues. Germline loops: CDR1 SGDLS, CDR2 YYNGEE. The CDR3 DNA is TGTGCCAGCAGCGCTCTTGGGGACTACCTCTCAGATACGCAGTATTTT. Translating gives CASSALGDYLSDTQYF. The whole variable domain, filled in from reference TRBV9 and TRBJ2-3, reads DSGVTQTPKHLITATGQRVTLRCSPRSGDLSVYWYQQSLDQGLQFLIQYYNGEERAKGNILERFSAQQFPDLHSELNLSSLELGDSALYFCASSALGDYLSDTQYFGPGTRLTVL.

This chain connects TRBV7-9 to TRBJ1-1; D is possibly TRBD1 (5 bases). Germline V gene lookup returns CDR1 SEHNR and CDR2 FQNEAQ (reference sequence). The V gene lost 1 base and the J gene lost 0 bases, with 9 bases spanning the gap. The CDR3 is made up of 15 amino acids. The CDR3 DNA follows: TGTGCCAGCAGCTTAGGGGGGATGATGAACACTGAAGCTTTCTTT. Amino acids: CASSLGGMMNTEAFF.

The chain is built from TRBV7-2 and TRBJ2-7; TRBD2 might be the D (7 bases). V was clipped by 4 bases and J by 2 bases, with 24 bases between them. In germline, CDR1 is SGHTA, CDR2 FQGNSA. This CDR3 has 18 amino acids. CDR3 coding DNA: TGTGCCAGCAGCTACGACCCTTTCGGGGCGGGGGCTACCTACGAGCAGTACTTC. Amino acids: CASSYDPFGAGATYEQYF.

This clone was detected a few times. The gene calls are TRBV2 and TRBJ1-2; 8 bases are shared with TRBD1. Germline trimming cut 4 bases from V and 4 bases from J; bases unmatched to any gene: 2. The CDR3 is 13 amino acids. Germline values: CDR1 SNHLY, CDR2 FYNNEI. The CDR3 here is CASSGTGIYGYTF. The CDR3 bases are TGTGCCAGCAGTGGGACAGGGATCTATGGCTACACCTTC.

In this sample, this clone turned up a few times. This sequence joins TRBV19 and TRBJ2-3; 8 positions agree with TRBD2. The J segment lost 0 bases and the V segment lost 3 bases, leaving 17 bases of the junction unmatched. Germline CDR1 is LNHDA and CDR2 is SQIVND (reference sequence). The CDR3 consists of 20 residues. This chain's CDR3 is CASSILAGGSSLASTDTQYF. The CDR3 DNA sequence: TGTGCCAGTAGTATCCTAGCGGGCGGGTCCAGCCTCGCTAGCACAGATACGCAGTATTTT.

The rearrangement uses TRBV3-1 (or the pseudogene TRBV3-2) and TRBJ1-3; no definite D call. Germline values: CDR1 LGHDT, CDR2 YNNKEL (reference sequence). This CDR3 has 15 amino acids. Trimming removed 1 base at V and 0 bases at J, with 7 bases between. For the CDR3, the DNA is TGTGCCAGCAGCCAAGGGTGGGACTCTGGAAACACCATATATTTT. It codes for CASSQGWDSGNTIYF.

The chain uses TRBV20-1 and TRBJ2-1; D possibly corresponds to TRBD1 (5 bases). This CDR3 is 11 amino acids long. Trimming shortened V by 4 bases and J by 8 bases, and 9 bases separated the two germline ends. Germline V gene data show CDR1 as DFQATT and CDR2 as SNEGSKA (reference sequence). The chain's CDR3 is CSATLGDEQFF. In nucleotides, the CDR3 is TGCAGTGCTACCTTAGGGGATGAGCAGTTCTTC.

V is TRBV18 and J is TRBJ2-1, with 9 positions matching TRBD1. CDR3 length: 16 amino acids. CDR1 and CDR2 (germline): KGHSH, LQKENI. Unmatched junction bases numbered 4, after V lost 0 bases and J lost 4 bases. The CDR3: CASSPPGQGGYNEQFF. The DNA of the CDR3 is TGTGCCAGCTCACCACCGGGACAGGGAGGTTACAATGAGCAGTTCTTC. Using reference TRBV18 and TRBJ2-1 for the parts outside the CDR3, the full variable domain is NAGVMQNPRHLVRRRGQEARLRCSPMKGHSHVYWYRQLPEEGLKFMVYLQKENIIDESGMPKERFSAEFPKEGPSILRIQQVVRGDSAAYFCASSPPGQGGYNEQFFGPGTRLTVL.

This clone was seen just once. V is TRBV24-1 and J is TRBJ1-2, with D perhaps matching TRBD1 (6 bases). The CDR3 totals 15 residues. The germline V gene encodes CDR1 KGHDR and CDR2 SFDVKD. Deletions cut 4 bases from V and 4 bases from J, with 15 bases between. The CDR3 DNA follows: TGTGCCACCAGTGACGGAGCCGGGGGGCCCTATGGCTACACCTTC. It yields the protein CATSDGAGGPYGYTF.

The CDR3 sequence is CASSPGVKETQYF. The CDR3 DNA reads TGTGCCAGCTCACCAGGGGTTAAAGAGACCCAGTACTTC. This chain connects TRBV18 to TRBJ2-5, with D uncertain. Trimming left V 2 bases short and J 3 bases short, with 7 bases between. Germline loops: CDR1 KGHSH, CDR2 LQKENI. The CDR3 runs 13 residues.

V gene TRBV3-1 (or the pseudogene TRBV3-2) combines with J gene TRBJ2-7; 9 positions match TRBD1. The CDR3 has 16 amino acids. Trimming took 3 bases from V and 3 from J; bases not matched to a gene: 9. Germline assignment: CDR1 LGHDT and CDR2 YNNKEL (reference sequence). Written as DNA, the CDR3 is TGTGCCAGCAGCCACGCCGAACAGGGGGCGGACTACGAGCAGTACTTC. Translated, it gives CASSHAEQGADYEQYF.

The CDR3 region is CASSSPAGGGLTDTQYF. Written as DNA, the CDR3 is TGTGCCAGCAGTTCACCCGCTGGCGGGGGGCTCACAGATACGCAGTATTTT. The rearrangement links TRBV28 to TRBJ2-3; 8 bases line up with TRBD2. Losses at the gene ends were 4 bases for V and 2 bases for J; bases not matched to a gene: 11. CDR3 length: 17 residues. From germline, CDR1 is MDHEN and CDR2 SYDVKM.